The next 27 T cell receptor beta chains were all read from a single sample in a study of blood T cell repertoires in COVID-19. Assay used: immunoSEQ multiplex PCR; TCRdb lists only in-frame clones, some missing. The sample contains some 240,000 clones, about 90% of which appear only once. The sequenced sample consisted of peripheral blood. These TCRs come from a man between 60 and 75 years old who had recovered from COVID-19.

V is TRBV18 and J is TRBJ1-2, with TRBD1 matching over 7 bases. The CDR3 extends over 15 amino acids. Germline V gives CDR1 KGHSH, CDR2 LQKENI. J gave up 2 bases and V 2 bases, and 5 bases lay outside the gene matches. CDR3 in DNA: TGTGCCAGCTCACCATCGACAGGGATGAACTATGGCTACACCTTC. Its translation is CASSPSTGMNYGYTF.

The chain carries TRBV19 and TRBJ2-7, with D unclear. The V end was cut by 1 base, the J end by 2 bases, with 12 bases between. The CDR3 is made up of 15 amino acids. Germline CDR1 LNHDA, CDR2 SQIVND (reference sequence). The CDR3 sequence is CASSIGNQLTYEQYF. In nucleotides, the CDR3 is TGTGCCAGTAGTATAGGTAACCAACTAACCTACGAGCAGTACTTC.

The CDR3 DNA reads TGTGCCAGCTGGTGGGGTACAGGGGGCGTCGTTGGTGAGCAGTTCTTC. It translates to CASWWGTGGVVGEQFF. This rearrangement joins TRBV2 to TRBJ2-1; 9 positions match TRBD1. CDR3 length equals 16 residues. Germline assignment: CDR1 SNHLY and CDR2 FYNNEI. Trimming removed 8 bases from V and 9 bases from J; junction bases left unmatched: 17.

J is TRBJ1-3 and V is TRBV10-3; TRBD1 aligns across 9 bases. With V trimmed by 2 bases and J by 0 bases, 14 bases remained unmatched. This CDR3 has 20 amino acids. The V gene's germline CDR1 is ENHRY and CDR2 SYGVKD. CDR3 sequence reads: CAISEGGTGLRTRSGNTIYF. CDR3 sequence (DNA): TGTGCCATCAGTGAGGGGGGGACAGGGTTGAGGACTCGCTCTGGAAACACCATATATTTT.

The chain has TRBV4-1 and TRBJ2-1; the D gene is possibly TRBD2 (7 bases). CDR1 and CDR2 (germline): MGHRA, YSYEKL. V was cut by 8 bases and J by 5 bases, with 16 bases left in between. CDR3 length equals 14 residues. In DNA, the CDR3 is TGCGCCAGCGGTTTGGGGGGGGGCAACAATGAGCAGTTCTTC. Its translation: CASGLGGGNNEQFF.

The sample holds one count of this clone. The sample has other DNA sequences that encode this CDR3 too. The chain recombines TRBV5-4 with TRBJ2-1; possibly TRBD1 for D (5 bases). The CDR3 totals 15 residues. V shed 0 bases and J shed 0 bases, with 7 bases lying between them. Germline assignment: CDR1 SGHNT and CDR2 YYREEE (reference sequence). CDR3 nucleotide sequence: TGTGCCAGCAGCTTGGGGACAAGCTCCTACAATGAGCAGTTCTTC. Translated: CASSLGTSSYNEQFF.

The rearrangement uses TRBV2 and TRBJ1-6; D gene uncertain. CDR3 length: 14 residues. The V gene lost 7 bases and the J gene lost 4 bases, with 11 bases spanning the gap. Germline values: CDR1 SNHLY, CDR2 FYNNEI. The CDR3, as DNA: TGTGCCAGCACGTTCACGGGGTATAATTCACCCCTCCACTTT. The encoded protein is CASTFTGYNSPLHF.

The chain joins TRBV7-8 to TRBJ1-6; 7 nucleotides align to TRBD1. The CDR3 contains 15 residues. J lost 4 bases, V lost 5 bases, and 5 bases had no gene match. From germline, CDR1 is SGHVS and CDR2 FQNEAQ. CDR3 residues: CASSEGQRYNSPLHF. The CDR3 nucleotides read TGTGCCAGCAGCGAGGGACAGCGGTATAATTCACCCCTCCACTTT. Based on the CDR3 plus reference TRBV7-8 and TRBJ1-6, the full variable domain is GAGVSQSPRYKVAKRGQDVALRCDPISGHVSLFWYQQALGQGPEFLTYFQNEAQLDKSGLPSDRFFAERPEGSVSTLKIQRTQQEDSAVYLCASSEGQRYNSPLHFGNGTRLTVT.

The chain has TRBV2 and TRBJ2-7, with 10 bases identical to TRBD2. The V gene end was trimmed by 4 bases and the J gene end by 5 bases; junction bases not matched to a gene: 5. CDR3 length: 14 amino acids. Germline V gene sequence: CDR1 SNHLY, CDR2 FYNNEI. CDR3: CASSGAGGPHEQYF. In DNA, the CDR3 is TGTGCCAGCAGTGGAGCGGGGGGGCCACACGAGCAGTACTTC.

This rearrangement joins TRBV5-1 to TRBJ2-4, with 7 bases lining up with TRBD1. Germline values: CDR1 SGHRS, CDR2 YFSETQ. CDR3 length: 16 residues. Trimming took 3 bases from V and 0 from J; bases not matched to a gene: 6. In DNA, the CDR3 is TGCGCCAGCAGCTACTCAGGGGGTTTAGCCAAAAACATTCAGTACTTC. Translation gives CASSYSGGLAKNIQYF.

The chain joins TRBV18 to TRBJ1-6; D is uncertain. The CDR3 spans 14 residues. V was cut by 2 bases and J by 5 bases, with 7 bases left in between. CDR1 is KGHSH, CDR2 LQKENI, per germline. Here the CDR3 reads CASSPGLNNSPLHF. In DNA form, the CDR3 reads TGTGCCAGCTCACCAGGGCTCAATAATTCACCCCTCCACTTT. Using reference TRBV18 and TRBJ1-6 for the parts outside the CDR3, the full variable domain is NAGVMQNPRHLVRRRGQEARLRCSPMKGHSHVYWYRQLPEEGLKFMVYLQKENIIDESGMPKERFSAEFPKEGPSILRIQQVVRGDSAAYFCASSPGLNNSPLHFGNGTRLTVT.

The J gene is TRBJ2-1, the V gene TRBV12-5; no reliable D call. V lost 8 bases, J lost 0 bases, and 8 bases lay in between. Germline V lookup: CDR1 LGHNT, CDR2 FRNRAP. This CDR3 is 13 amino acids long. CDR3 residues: CASRLSSYNEQFF. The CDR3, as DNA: TGTGCTAGTCGCCTAAGCTCCTACAATGAGCAGTTCTTC.

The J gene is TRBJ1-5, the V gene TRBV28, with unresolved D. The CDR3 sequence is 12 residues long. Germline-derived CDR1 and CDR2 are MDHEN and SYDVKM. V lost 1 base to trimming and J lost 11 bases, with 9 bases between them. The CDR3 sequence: CASSLSARAQHF. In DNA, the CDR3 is TGTGCCAGCAGTTTATCCGCCCGGGCCCAGCATTTT. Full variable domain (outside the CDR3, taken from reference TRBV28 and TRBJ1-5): DVKVTQSSRYLVKRTGEKVFLECVQDMDHENMFWYRQDPGLGLRLIYFSYDVKMKEKGDIPEGYSVSREKKERFSLILESASTNQTSMYLCASSLSARAQHFGDGTRLSIL.

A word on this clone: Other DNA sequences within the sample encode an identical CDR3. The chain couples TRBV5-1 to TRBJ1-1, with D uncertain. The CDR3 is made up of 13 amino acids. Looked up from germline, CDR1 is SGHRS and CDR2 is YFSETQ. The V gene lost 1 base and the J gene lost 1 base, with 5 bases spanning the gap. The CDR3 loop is CASSLRGNTEAFF. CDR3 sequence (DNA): TGCGCCAGCAGCTTGCGAGGGAACACTGAAGCTTTCTTT.

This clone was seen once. CDR3 in DNA: TGTGCCAGCAGCGACAGGCCAAGCACAGATACGCAGTATTTT. It specifies CASSDRPSTDTQYF. The rearrangement joins TRBV14 to TRBJ2-3; maybe TRBD1 (6 bases). Deletions cut 5 bases from V and 0 bases from J, with 9 bases between. Germline loops: CDR1 SGHDN, CDR2 FVKESK. The CDR3 covers 14 residues.

CDR3 loop: CAIGQGYYGYTF. The CDR3 nucleotides are TGTGCCATAGGACAGGGGTACTATGGCTACACCTTC. V gene TRBV5-4 combines with J gene TRBJ1-2, with 9 bases aligning to TRBD1. With 9 bases clipped from V and 3 bases from J, the junction kept 3 bases outside the gene matches. The CDR3 sequence is 12 residues long. The V gene's germline CDR1 is SGHNT and CDR2 YYREEE (reference sequence). Based on the CDR3 plus reference TRBV5-4 and TRBJ1-2, the full variable domain is ETGVTQSPTHLIKTRGQQVTLRCSSQSGHNTVSWYQQALGQGPQFIFQYYREEENGRGNFPPRFSGLQFPNYSSELNVNALELDDSALYLCAIGQGYYGYTFGSGTRLTVV.

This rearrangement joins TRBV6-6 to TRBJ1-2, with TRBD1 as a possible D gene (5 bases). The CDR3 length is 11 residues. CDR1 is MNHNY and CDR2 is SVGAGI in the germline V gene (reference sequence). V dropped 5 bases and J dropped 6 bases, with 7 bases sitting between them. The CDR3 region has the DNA TGTGCCAGCAGTCCCAGGGATGGCTACACCTTC. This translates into CASSPRDGYTF.

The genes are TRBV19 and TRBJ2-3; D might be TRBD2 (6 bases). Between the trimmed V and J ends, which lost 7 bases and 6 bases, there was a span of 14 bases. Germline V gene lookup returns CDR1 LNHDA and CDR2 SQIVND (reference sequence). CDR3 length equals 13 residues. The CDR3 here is CASKSLASDTQYF. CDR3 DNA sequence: TGTGCCAGTAAGAGCCTAGCGAGCGATACGCAGTATTTT.

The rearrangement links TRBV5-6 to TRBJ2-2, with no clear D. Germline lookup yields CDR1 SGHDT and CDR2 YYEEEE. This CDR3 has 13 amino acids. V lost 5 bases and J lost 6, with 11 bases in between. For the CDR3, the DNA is TGTGCCAGCAGGCGCGCCCGGGCCGGGGAGCTGTTTTTT. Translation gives CASRRARAGELFF.

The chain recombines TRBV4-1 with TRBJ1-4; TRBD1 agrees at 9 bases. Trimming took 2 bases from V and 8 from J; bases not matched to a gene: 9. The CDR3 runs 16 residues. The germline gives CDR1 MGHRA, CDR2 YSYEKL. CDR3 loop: CASSQSAGTGNEKLFF. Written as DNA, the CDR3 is TGCGCCAGCAGCCAATCTGCCGGGACAGGGAACGAAAAACTGTTTTTT.

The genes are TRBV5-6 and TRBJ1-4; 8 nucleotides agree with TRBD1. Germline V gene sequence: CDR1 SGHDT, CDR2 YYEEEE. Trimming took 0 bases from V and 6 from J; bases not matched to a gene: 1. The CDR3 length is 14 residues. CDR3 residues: CASSLAGGDEKLFF. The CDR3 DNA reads TGTGCCAGCAGCTTGGCAGGGGGCGATGAAAAACTGTTTTTT.

Here the CDR3 reads CASRGAGDYNEQFF. In DNA form, the CDR3 reads TGTGCCAGCAGAGGAGCGGGGGATTACAATGAGCAGTTCTTC. The genes are TRBV7-9 and TRBJ2-1, with 8 bases lining up with TRBD2. The CDR3 is 14 residues long. With 6 bases clipped from V and 4 bases from J, the junction kept 5 bases outside the gene matches. Per germline, CDR1 SEHNR and CDR2 FQNEAQ (reference sequence).

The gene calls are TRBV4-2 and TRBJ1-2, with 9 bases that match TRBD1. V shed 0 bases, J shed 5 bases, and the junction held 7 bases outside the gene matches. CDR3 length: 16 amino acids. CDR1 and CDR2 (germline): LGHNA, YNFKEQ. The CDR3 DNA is TGTGCCAGCAGCCAAGATTTGAGGACAGGGGATTATGGCTACACCTTC. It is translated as CASSQDLRTGDYGYTF.

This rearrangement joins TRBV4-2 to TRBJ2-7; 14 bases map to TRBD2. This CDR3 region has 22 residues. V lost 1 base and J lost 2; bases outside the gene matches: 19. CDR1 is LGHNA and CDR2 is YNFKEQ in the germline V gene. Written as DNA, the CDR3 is TGTGCCAGCAGCCAAGGGCGGGCCTCACCTCGACTAGCGGGGGGGTGGACCTACGAGCAGTACTTC. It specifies CASSQGRASPRLAGGWTYEQYF.

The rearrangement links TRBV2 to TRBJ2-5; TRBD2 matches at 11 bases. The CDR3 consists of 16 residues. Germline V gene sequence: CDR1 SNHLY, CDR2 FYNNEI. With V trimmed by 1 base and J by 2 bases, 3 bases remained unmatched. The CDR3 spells CASSEGLAGGQETQYF. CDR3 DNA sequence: TGTGCCAGCAGTGAAGGGCTAGCGGGGGGTCAAGAGACCCAGTACTTC. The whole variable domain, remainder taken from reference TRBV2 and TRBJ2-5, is EPEVTQTPSHQVTQMGQEVILRCVPISNHLYFYWYRQILGQKVEFLVSFYNNEISEKSEIFDDQFSVERPDGSNFTLKIRSTKLEDSAMYFCASSEGLAGGQETQYFGPGTRLLVL.

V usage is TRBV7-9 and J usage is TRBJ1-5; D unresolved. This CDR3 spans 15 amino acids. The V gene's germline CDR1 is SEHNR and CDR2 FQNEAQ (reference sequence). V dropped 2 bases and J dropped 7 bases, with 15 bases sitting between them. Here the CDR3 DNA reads TGTGCCAGCAGCTTATCCGGGTTAGGAGCACAGCCCCAGCATTTT. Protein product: CASSLSGLGAQPQHF.

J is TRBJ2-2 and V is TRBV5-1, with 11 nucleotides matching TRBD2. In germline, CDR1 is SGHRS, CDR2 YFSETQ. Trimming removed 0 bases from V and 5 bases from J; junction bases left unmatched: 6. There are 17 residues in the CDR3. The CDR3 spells CASSLDPLAGGTGELFF. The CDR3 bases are TGCGCCAGCAGCTTGGATCCTCTAGCGGGGGGTACCGGGGAGCTGTTTTTT.